This T cell receptor beta chain emerged from a study of CD8+CD57+ T cells in acquired aplastic anemia. Study-level information: An average of about 3.2 ug of DNA was obtained from sorted CD4+ and CD8+ cells.

Patients sequenced had flow cytometry evidence of CD8+CD57+ cell expansion. The CDR3 covers 14 residues. V lost 0 bases and J lost 1, with 6 bases in between. Germline CDR1 LNHNV, CDR2 YYDKDF (reference sequence). Only a few counts were recorded for this clonotype. The template for TCR beta VDJ and CDR3 sequence profiling was genomic DNA. TCRdb passed the reads through MiXCR, listing each CDR3 protein once. The data hold approximately 100,000 distinct CDR3 sequences, with roughly two thirds observed a single time. The clonotype originates from a human donor with aplastic anemia. This chain links TRBV15 with TRBJ1-1; D unclear. The sequencing sample was made of sorted CD4+, CD8+, or CD8+CD57+ T cells (not recorded which) from PBMCs. The CDR3: CATSRDLKNTEAFF. In DNA, the CDR3 is TGTGCCACCAGCAGAGATCTAAAGAACACTGAAGCTTTCTTT.